The next 27 T cell receptor beta chains were all read from a single sample in a study of shared clonotypes between healthy human individuals. TCRdb's table, derived via immunoSEQ multiplex PCR, lists solely in-frame clones and lacks some. The top ten hold 10% of the sample, which has around 200,000 clones, 65% to 70% seen once. The sample consisted of memory CD4+ T cells sorted from blood. Subset noted: CD45RA-negative fraction. These receptor sequences come from a man aged 25-40 years in good health.

This clone was detected only a few times. The J gene is TRBJ2-7, the V gene TRBV5-1; 12 bases fit TRBD2. The CDR3 length is 16 residues. CDR1 is SGHRS and CDR2 is YFSETQ in the germline V gene. The ends lost 5 bases at V and 1 base at J; junction bases unmatched: 7. This chain's CDR3 is CASSPMTSGSSYEQYF. For the CDR3, the DNA is TGCGCCAGCAGTCCCATGACTAGCGGGAGTTCCTACGAGCAGTACTTC.

The genes are TRBV5-6 and TRBJ2-3; D remains unclear. Germline loops: CDR1 SGHDT, CDR2 YYEEEE. This CDR3 region has 18 residues. V lost 4 bases, J lost 4 bases, and 25 bases lay in between. The CDR3 loop reads CASSPPAALTRNPDTQYF. In DNA form, the CDR3 reads TGTGCCAGCAGCCCTCCTGCTGCCTTAACAAGGAACCCAGATACGCAGTATTTT. Combining the CDR3 with reference TRBV5-6 and TRBJ2-3 gives the whole variable domain DAGVTQSPTHLIKTRGQQVTLRCSPKSGHDTVSWYQQALGQGPQFIFQYYEEEERQRGNFPDRFSGHQFPNYSSELNVNALLLGDSALYLCASSPPAALTRNPDTQYFGPGTRLTVL.

The chain joins TRBV29-1 to TRBJ2-1, with D possibly matching TRBD1 (5 bases). The V end was cut by 2 bases, the J end by 9 bases, with 14 bases between. The CDR3 length is 13 residues. The germline V gene has CDR1 SQVTM and CDR2 ANQGSEA. For the CDR3, the DNA is TGCAGCGTTGAACGGAGAGGCCAGGGTGAGCAGTTCTTC. This sequence encodes CSVERRGQGEQFF.

The J gene is TRBJ2-1, the V gene TRBV5-5; TRBD1 agrees at 7 bases. V gave up 3 bases and J gave up 5 bases; unmatched junction bases: 5. This CDR3 is 14 amino acids long. Germline CDR1 SGHKS, CDR2 YYEKEE (reference sequence). The CDR3 reads CASSSTTGNNEQFF. The CDR3, as DNA: TGTGCCAGCAGCTCAACGACAGGGAACAATGAGCAGTTCTTC.

The chain carries TRBV7-2 and TRBJ2-3; no clear D. The ends were cut back, 5 bases at V and 6 bases at J, with 12 bases in the middle. The CDR3 has 13 residues. CDR1 is SGHTA, CDR2 FQGNSA, per germline. The CDR3 loop is CASSLGTQDTQYF. The CDR3 DNA follows: TGTGCCAGCAGCCTGGGCACACAGGATACGCAGTATTTT.

The chain carries TRBV28 and TRBJ2-1, with unresolved D. The V gene's germline CDR1 is MDHEN and CDR2 SYDVKM. This CDR3 has 13 residues. V was trimmed by 6 bases and J by 8 bases, leaving 14 bases between them. The DNA for the CDR3 is TGTGCCAGCAGCGATTTCTTTTCGGATGAGCAGTTCTTC. It is translated as CASSDFFSDEQFF.

V gene TRBV2 combines with J gene TRBJ2-1, with D perhaps matching TRBD2 (5 bases). The length of the CDR3 is 14 residues. Deletions cut 3 bases from V and 7 bases from J, with 13 bases between. Germline values: CDR1 SNHLY, CDR2 FYNNEI. The CDR3 DNA follows: TGTGCCAGCAGTGAGAAAGGGAGAAGGAATGAGCAGTTCTTC. Encoded protein: CASSEKGRRNEQFF.

This clone was seen a handful of times. The chain combines TRBV6-1 with TRBJ2-5, with a possible D match to TRBD1 (6 bases). CDR1 is MNHNS and CDR2 is SASEGT in the germline V gene. The length of the CDR3 is 14 residues. V dropped 3 bases and J dropped 4 bases, with 12 bases sitting between them. For the CDR3, the DNA is TGTGCCAGCAGTGAGAGGGGGATAGGAGAGACCCAGTACTTC. This translates into CASSERGIGETQYF.

The chain couples TRBV5-1 to TRBJ2-7; TRBD2 agrees at 8 bases. From germline, CDR1 is SGHRS and CDR2 YFSETQ. The CDR3 is 15 residues long. V dropped 0 bases and J dropped 6; count of bases not matched to a gene: 8. This chain's CDR3 is CASSLGRGLVSEQYF. In DNA, the CDR3 is TGCGCCAGCAGCTTGGGTCGGGGACTAGTATCCGAGCAGTACTTC.

A remark on this clone: The sample contains more than one DNA sequence encoding this CDR3. The chain couples TRBV9 to TRBJ2-1; 7 bases match TRBD1. V shed 0 bases, J shed 2 bases, and the junction held 2 bases outside the gene matches. The CDR3 has 15 amino acids. CDR1 SGDLS and CDR2 YYNGEE come from the germline V gene. This chain's CDR3 is CASSVGTGTYNEQFF. In DNA, the CDR3 is TGTGCCAGCAGCGTAGGGACAGGAACCTACAATGAGCAGTTCTTC.

The gene calls are TRBV5-1 and TRBJ2-7; 12 positions agree with TRBD2. This CDR3 region has 18 residues. V shed 2 bases and J 6 bases; nucleotides not matched to a gene: 15. Germline-derived CDR1 and CDR2 are SGHRS and YFSETQ. CDR3: CASSFATGLAGGQGEQYF. The CDR3 DNA is TGCGCCAGCAGCTTCGCGACAGGGCTAGCGGGAGGGCAAGGCGAGCAGTACTTC.

The rearrangement links TRBV7-9 to TRBJ1-1; D is uncertain. Germline V gene sequence: CDR1 SEHNR, CDR2 FQNEAQ (reference sequence). V was clipped by 5 bases and J by 2 bases, with 6 bases between them. This CDR3 region has 12 residues. CDR3: CASSNPNTEAFF. The DNA for the CDR3 is TGTGCCAGCAGCAATCCTAACACTGAAGCTTTCTTT.

V gene TRBV7-9 combines with J gene TRBJ2-5; D is unclear. Germline lookup yields CDR1 SEHNR and CDR2 FQNEAQ (reference sequence). There are 12 residues in the CDR3. Trimming shortened V by 3 bases and J by 7 bases, and 9 bases separated the two germline ends. The CDR3 loop is CASSFPRGTQYF. The CDR3 bases are TGTGCCAGCAGCTTCCCGAGAGGGACCCAGTACTTC.

The chain employs TRBV18 and TRBJ2-7; D gene uncertain. Trimming shortened V by 3 bases and J by 2 bases, and 8 bases separated the two germline ends. This CDR3 has 13 amino acids. The germline CDR1 and CDR2 sequences are KGHSH and LQKENI. The CDR3, as DNA: TGTGCCAGCTCACCGACGGATACCTACGAGCAGTACTTC. Its translation is CASSPTDTYEQYF.

J is TRBJ2-5 and V is TRBV12-5; 11 positions match TRBD2. Germline CDR1 and CDR2: LGHNT and FRNRAP. The V gene end was trimmed by 8 bases and the J gene end by 6 bases; junction bases not matched to a gene: 8. The CDR3 is 14 residues long. The CDR3, as DNA: TGTGCTAGTACTAGCGGGAGCGTCGGTCAGACCCAGTACTTC. Residues: CASTSGSVGQTQYF.

This chain connects TRBV6-1 to TRBJ1-4; weak D call: TRBD1 (5 bases). Germline V gene data show CDR1 as MNHNS and CDR2 as SASEGT. The CDR3 runs 21 residues. Trimming left V 1 base short and J 8 bases short, with 32 bases between. CDR3 nucleotide sequence: TGTGCCAGCAGTGAAGACCGACAGCAGGCGCTCCTTTCGGGTCAAATAGAAAAACTGTTTTTT. This codes for CASSEDRQQALLSGQIEKLFF.

This chain uses TRBV6-5 with TRBJ2-2; no firm D call. The CDR3 runs 13 residues. V lost 3 bases to trimming and J lost 6 bases, with 8 bases between them. Germline CDR1 and CDR2: MNHEY and SVGAGI. The CDR3: CASSYWGAGELFF. CDR3 DNA: TGTGCCAGCAGTTATTGGGGTGCCGGGGAGCTGTTTTTT.

This clone appeared a few times. This rearrangement joins TRBV7-2 to TRBJ2-7, with unresolved D. In germline, CDR1 is SGHTA, CDR2 FQGNSA. Trimming took off 5 bases at V and 5 bases at J, with 16 bases between the two ends. This CDR3 is built from 14 residues. CDR3 sequence: CASSPQFQFDEQYF. DNA for the CDR3: TGTGCCAGCAGCCCCCAGTTTCAATTTGACGAGCAGTACTTC.

This clone was picked up a small number of times. The genes are TRBV6-4 and TRBJ1-5, with unresolved D. Germline V gives CDR1 MRHNA, CDR2 SNTAGT. V was clipped by 10 bases and J by 7 bases, with 17 bases between them. CDR3 size: 13 residues. The CDR3 DNA is TGTGCCACCTCGGACGGCGGAGGGCAGCCCCAGCATTTT. It codes for CATSDGGGQPQHF.

CDR3 DNA sequence: TGTGCCAGCAACGGGGACAGGCGGAACACTGAAGCTTTCTTT. Its translation: CASNGDRRNTEAFF. V gene TRBV6-5 combines with J gene TRBJ1-1, with TRBD1 matching 8 bases. The CDR3 has 14 residues. Trimming at V came to 7 bases and at J to 1 base, leaving 5 bases not matched to a gene. CDR1 MNHEY and CDR2 SVGAGI come from the germline V gene.

The CDR3 loop is CATSSTDRGETQYF. CDR3 in DNA: TGTGCCACCAGCAGTACGGACAGGGGTGAGACCCAGTACTTC. This sequence joins TRBV15 and TRBJ2-5; 9 bases align to TRBD1. This CDR3 spans 14 amino acids. J gave up 5 bases and V 3 bases, and 4 bases lay outside the gene matches. CDR1 LNHNV and CDR2 YYDKDF come from the germline V gene (reference sequence).

The chain joins TRBV18 to TRBJ1-2, with TRBD1 as a possible D gene (5 bases). Trimming took 6 bases from V and 6 from J, leaving 23 bases between them. Germline V CDR1 and CDR2: KGHSH, LQKENI. The CDR3 sequence is 16 residues long. CDR3 sequence reads: CASSKLGEEISNGYTF. The CDR3 DNA reads as TGTGCCAGCTCTAAGTTAGGGGAAGAAATCTCAAATGGCTACACCTTC. Based on the CDR3 plus reference TRBV18 and TRBJ1-2, the full variable domain is NAGVMQNPRHLVRRRGQEARLRCSPMKGHSHVYWYRQLPEEGLKFMVYLQKENIIDESGMPKERFSAEFPKEGPSILRIQQVVRGDSAAYFCASSKLGEEISNGYTFGSGTRLTVV.

J is TRBJ1-3 and V is TRBV25-1; D remains unclear. The germline V and J ends were trimmed by 3 bases and 1 base, with 13 bases remaining between them. The germline V gene encodes CDR1 MGHDK and CDR2 SYGVNS. The CDR3 has 16 residues. In nucleotides, the CDR3 is TGTGCCAGCAGTGAGAGCGGCAGGCGTTCTGGAAACACCATATATTTT. This encodes CASSESGRRSGNTIYF. The full variable domain, rest sourced from reference TRBV25-1 and TRBJ1-3, is EADIYQTPRYLVIGTGKKITLECSQTMGHDKMYWYQQDPGMELHLIHYSYGVNSTEKGDLSSESTVSRIRTEHFPLTLESARPSHTSQYLCASSESGRRSGNTIYFGEGSWLTVV.

The chain carries TRBV7-2 and TRBJ2-7; D is perhaps TRBD2 (5 bases). With 5 bases removed from V and 0 bases from J, the gap between germline ends came to 20 bases. The CDR3 contains 17 residues. CDR1 is SGHTA and CDR2 is FQGNSA in the germline V gene. CDR3 bases: TGTGCCAGCAGCAATAACGGAAGGCTTGGGAGCTCCTACGAGCAGTACTTC. Translation: CASSNNGRLGSSYEQYF.

This clone has only one observation. The genes are TRBV7-2 and TRBJ1-2; 11 bases align to TRBD1. This CDR3 has 14 residues. Trimming cost V 5 bases and J 5 bases; bases outside gene matches: 4. CDR1 and CDR2 from the germline V gene are SGHTA and FQGNSA. The CDR3 is CASSRDRGYYGYTF. The DNA of the CDR3 is TGTGCCAGCAGCCGGGACAGGGGGTATTATGGCTACACCTTC.

This rearrangement joins TRBV5-1 to TRBJ2-1; 9 nucleotides line up with TRBD2. Germline trimming cut 4 bases from V and 2 bases from J; bases unmatched to any gene: 7. The germline gives CDR1 SGHRS, CDR2 YFSETQ. The CDR3 has 16 residues. In DNA, the CDR3 is TGCGCCAGCAGCCACGGGACTAGCCTACCCTACAATGAGCAGTTCTTC. This sequence encodes CASSHGTSLPYNEQFF.

V and J are TRBV4-1 and TRBJ2-3, with TRBD1 matching 8 bases. The trim removed 4 bases at V and 2 bases at J, leaving 8 bases unmatched. Germline V gives CDR1 MGHRA, CDR2 YSYEKL. The CDR3 spans 16 residues. Here the CDR3 DNA reads TGCGCCAGCAGCCGCGTGGGACAGGACTACACAGATACGCAGTATTTT. Its translation: CASSRVGQDYTDTQYF.